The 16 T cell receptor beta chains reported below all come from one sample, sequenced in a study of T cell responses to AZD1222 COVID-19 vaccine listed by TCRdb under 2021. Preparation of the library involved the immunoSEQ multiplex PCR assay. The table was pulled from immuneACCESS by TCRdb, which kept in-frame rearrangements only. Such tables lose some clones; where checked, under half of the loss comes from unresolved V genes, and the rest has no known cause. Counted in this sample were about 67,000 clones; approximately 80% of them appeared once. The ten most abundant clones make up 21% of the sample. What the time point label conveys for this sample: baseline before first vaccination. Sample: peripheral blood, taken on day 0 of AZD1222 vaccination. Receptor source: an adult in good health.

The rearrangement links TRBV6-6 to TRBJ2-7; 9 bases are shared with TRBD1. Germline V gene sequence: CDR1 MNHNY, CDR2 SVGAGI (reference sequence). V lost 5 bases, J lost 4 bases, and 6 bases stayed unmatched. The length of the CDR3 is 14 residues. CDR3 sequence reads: CASSGQGFFYEQYF. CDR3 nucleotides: TGTGCCAGCAGTGGACAGGGGTTTTTTTACGAGCAGTACTTC.

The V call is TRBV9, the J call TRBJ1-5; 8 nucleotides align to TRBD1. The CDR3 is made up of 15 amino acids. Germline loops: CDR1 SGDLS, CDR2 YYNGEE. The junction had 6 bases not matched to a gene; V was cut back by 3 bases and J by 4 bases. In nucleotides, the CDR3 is TGTGCCAGCAGCGCCACGGGACAGGCAAATCAGCCCCAGCATTTT. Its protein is CASSATGQANQPQHF.

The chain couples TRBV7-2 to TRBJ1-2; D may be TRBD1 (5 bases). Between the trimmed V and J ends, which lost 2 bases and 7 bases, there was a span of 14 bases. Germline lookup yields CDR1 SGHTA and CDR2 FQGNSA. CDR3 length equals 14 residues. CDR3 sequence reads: CASSLYGGSGGYTF. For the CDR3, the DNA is TGTGCCAGCAGCTTATACGGGGGGTCTGGTGGCTACACCTTC. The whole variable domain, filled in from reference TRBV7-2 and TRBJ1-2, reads GAGVSQSPSNKVTEKGKDVELRCDPISGHTALYWYRQSLGQGLEFLIYFQGNSAPDKSGLPSDRFSAERTGGSVSTLTIQRTQQEDSAVYLCASSLYGGSGGYTFGSGTRLTVV.

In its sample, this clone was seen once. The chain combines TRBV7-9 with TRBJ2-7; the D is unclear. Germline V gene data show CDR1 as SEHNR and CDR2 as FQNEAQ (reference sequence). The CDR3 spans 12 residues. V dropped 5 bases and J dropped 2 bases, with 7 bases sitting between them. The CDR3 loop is CASSPSPYEQYF. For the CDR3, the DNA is TGTGCCAGCAGCCCCAGCCCCTACGAGCAGTACTTC.

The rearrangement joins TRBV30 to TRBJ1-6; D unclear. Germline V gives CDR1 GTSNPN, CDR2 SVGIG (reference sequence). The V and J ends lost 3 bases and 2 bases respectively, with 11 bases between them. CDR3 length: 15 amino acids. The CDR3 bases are TGTGCCTGGAGGAAAGAGGCCCCCTATAATTCACCCCTCCACTTT. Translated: CAWRKEAPYNSPLHF.

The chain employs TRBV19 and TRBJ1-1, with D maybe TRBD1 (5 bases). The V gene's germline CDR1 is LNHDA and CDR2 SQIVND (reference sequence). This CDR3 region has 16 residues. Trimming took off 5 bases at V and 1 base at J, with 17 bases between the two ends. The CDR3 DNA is TGTGCCAGTAGTCGTAGCAGGGCCACTTCGAACACTGAAGCTTTCTTT. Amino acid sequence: CASSRSRATSNTEAFF.

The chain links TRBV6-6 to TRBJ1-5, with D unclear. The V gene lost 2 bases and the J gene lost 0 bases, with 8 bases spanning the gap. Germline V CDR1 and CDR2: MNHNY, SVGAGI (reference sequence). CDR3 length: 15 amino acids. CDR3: CASSYILSSNQPQHF. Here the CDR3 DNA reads TGTGCCAGCAGTTACATCTTATCTAGCAATCAGCCCCAGCATTTT.

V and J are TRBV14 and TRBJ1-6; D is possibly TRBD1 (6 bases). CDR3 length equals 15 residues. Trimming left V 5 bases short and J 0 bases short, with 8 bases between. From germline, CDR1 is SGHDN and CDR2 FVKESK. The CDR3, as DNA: TGTGCCAGCAGCAGGGGGAGCTCCTATAATTCACCCCTCCACTTT. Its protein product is CASSRGSSYNSPLHF. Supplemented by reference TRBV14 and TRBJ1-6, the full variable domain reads EAGVTQFPSHSVIEKGQTVTLRCDPISGHDNLYWYRRVMGKEIKFLLHFVKESKQDESGMPNNRFLAERTGGTYSTLKVQPAELEDSGVYFCASSRGSSYNSPLHFGNGTRLTVT.

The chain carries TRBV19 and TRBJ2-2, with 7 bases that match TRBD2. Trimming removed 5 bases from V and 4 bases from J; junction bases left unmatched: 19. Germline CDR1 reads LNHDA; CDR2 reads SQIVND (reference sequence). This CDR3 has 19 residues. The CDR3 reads CASSSTRWEGRSATGELFF. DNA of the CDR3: TGTGCCAGTAGTTCCACTAGGTGGGAGGGCCGATCGGCCACCGGGGAGCTGTTTTTT. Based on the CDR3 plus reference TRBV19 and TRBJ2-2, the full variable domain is DGGITQSPKYLFRKEGQNVTLSCEQNLNHDAMYWYRQDPGQGLRLIYYSQIVNDFQKGDIAEGYSVSREKKESFPLTVTSAQKNPTAFYLCASSSTRWEGRSATGELFFGEGSRLTVL.

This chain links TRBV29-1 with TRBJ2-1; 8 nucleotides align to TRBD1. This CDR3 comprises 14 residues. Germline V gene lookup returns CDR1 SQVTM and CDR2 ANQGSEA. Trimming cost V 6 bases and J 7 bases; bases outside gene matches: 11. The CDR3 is CSVPDRGRQNEQFF. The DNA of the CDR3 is TGCAGCGTGCCCGACAGGGGACGCCAGAATGAGCAGTTCTTC.

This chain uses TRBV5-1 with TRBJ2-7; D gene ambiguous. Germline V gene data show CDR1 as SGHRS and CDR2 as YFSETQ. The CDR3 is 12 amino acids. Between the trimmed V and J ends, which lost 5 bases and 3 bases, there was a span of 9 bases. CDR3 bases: TGCGCCAGCAGAAAGGGTGGCTACGAGCAGTACTTC. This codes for CASRKGGYEQYF.

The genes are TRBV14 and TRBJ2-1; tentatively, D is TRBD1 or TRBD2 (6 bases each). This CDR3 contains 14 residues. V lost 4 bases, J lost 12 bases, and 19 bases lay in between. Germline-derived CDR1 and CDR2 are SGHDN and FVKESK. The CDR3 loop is CASSLMYGGTSQFF. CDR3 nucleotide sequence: TGTGCCAGCAGCCTGATGTATGGGGGGACATCGCAGTTCTTC.

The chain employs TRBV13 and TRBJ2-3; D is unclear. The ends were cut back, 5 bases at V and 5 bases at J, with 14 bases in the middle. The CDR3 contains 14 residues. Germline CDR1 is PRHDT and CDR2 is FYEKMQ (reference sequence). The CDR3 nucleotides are TGTGCCAGCAGCCAGGCCGTCGGTGGAGATACGCAGTATTTT. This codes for CASSQAVGGDTQYF.

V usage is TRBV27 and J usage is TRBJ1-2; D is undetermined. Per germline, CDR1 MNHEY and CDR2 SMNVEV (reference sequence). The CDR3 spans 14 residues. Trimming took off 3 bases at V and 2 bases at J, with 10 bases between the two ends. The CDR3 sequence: CASSFGSQNYGYTF. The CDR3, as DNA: TGTGCCAGCAGTTTTGGAAGTCAGAACTATGGCTACACCTTC.

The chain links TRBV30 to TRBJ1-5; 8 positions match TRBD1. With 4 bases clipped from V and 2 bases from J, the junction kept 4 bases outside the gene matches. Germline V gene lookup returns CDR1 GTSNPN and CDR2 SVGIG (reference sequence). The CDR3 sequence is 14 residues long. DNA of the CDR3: TGTGCCTGGACGACGGGACAGGGCAATCAGCCCCAGCATTTT. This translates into CAWTTGQGNQPQHF.

The CDR3 loop is CASSWDTPGGYGYTF. CDR3 bases: TGTGCCAGCAGTTGGGACACCCCGGGCGGTTATGGCTACACCTTC. V is TRBV6-8 and J is TRBJ1-2, with D possibly being TRBD1 (6 bases). The V end lost 4 bases, the J end lost 5 bases, and 17 bases lay between the germline ends. Germline V lookup: CDR1 MNHGY, CDR2 SAAAGT. The CDR3 consists of 15 residues.